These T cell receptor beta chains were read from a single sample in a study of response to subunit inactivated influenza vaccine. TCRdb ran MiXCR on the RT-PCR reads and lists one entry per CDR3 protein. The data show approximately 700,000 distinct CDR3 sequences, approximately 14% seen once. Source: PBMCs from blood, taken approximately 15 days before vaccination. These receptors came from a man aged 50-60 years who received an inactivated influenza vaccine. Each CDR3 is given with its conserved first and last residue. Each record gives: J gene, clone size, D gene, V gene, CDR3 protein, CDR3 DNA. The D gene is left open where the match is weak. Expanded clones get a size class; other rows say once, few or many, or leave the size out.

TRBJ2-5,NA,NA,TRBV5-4,CASSPRSGTQETQYF,TGTGCCAGCAGTCCCAGGAGCGGTACACAAGAGACCCAGTACTTC
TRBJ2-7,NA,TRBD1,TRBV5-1,CASSQGTGGSHEQYF,TGCGCCAGCAGCCAAGGGACAGGGGGTAGCCACGAGCAGTACTTC
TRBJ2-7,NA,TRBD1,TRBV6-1,CASSRQGMPYEQYF,TGTGCCAGCAGTCGACAGGGGATGCCCTACGAGCAGTACTTC
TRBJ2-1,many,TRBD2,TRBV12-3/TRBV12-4,CASSNLAGGSNEQFF,TGTGCCAGCAGCAATCTAGCGGGGGGTAGCAATGAGCAGTTCTTC
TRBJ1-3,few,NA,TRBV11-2,CASSRYRGNTIYF,TGTGCCAGCAGCAGATACAGGGGAAACACCATATATTTT
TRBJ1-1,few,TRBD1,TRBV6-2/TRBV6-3,CASRLYRGLVHTEAFF,TGTGCCAGCAGACTATACAGGGGCCTGGTGCACACTGAAGCTTTCTTT
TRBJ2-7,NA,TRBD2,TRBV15,CATSRDWEGGKTYEQYF,TGTGCCACCAGCAGAGATTGGGAGGGCGGGAAGACCTACGAGCAGTACTTC
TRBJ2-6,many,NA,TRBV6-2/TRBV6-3,CASSYFSGANVLTF,TGTGCCAGCAGTTACTTCTCTGGGGCCAACGTCCTGACTTTC
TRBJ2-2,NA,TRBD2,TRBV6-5,CASSYVSQFSGRATGELFF,TGTGCCAGCAGTTATGTGTCTCAATTCAGCGGGAGGGCCACCGGGGAGCTGTTTTTT
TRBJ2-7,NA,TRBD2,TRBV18,CASSPERGRYEQYF,TGTGCCAGCTCACCAGAGCGGGGTCGCTACGAGCAGTACTTC
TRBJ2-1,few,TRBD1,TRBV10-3,CAISESTLWPGGYNEQFF,TGTGCCATCAGTGAGTCGACTCTTTGGCCAGGGGGTTACAATGAGCAGTTCTTC
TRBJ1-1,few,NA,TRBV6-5,CASSYPGRRPEAFF,TGTGCCAGCAGTTATCCAGGGAGAAGGCCTGAAGCTTTCTTT
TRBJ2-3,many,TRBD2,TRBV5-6,CASSLYGVTSGSSDTQYF,TGTGCCAGCAGCTTGTATGGAGTGACTAGCGGGAGTTCAGATACGCAGTATTTT
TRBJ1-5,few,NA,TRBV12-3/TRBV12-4,CASSDYRAGNQPQHF,TGTGCCAGCAGTGACTACAGGGCTGGCAATCAGCCCCAGCATTTT
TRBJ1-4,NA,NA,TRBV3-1,CASSQGGQPNEKLFF,TGTGCCAGCAGCCAAGGCGGACAGCCTAATGAAAAACTGTTTTTT
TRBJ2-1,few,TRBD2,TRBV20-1,CSARSPPGLAGGAHEQFF,TGCAGTGCCCGCAGCCCTCCGGGACTAGCGGGAGGGGCGCATGAGCAGTTCTTC
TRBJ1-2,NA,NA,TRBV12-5,CASGPSEGRTNYGYTF,TGTGCTAGTGGGCCTTCCGAGGGAAGGACTAACTATGGCTACACCTTC
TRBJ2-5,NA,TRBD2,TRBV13,CASSPRQPSGASGETQYF,TGTGCCAGCAGCCCTCGGCAGCCTAGCGGGGCTTCGGGGGAGACCCAGTACTTC
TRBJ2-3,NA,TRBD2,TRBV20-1,CSVPRLAEIPSTDTQYF,TGCAGTGTCCCCCGACTAGCGGAAATCCCTAGCACAGATACGCAGTATTTT
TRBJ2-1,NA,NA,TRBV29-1,CSVDRHNEQFF,TGCAGCGTTGACAGGCACAATGAGCAGTTCTTC
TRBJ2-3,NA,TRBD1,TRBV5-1,CASSPRTGRGADTQYF,TGCGCCAGCAGCCCGCGGACAGGGCGCGGGGCAGATACGCAGTATTTT
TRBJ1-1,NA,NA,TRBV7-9,CASSLVGGEEAFF,TGTGCCAGCAGCTTAGTGGGGGGGGAGGAAGCTTTCTTT
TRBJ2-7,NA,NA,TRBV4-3,CASSQVEREYF,TGCGCCAGCAGCCAAGTGGAGCGGGAGTACTTC